This T cell receptor (beta chain) was captured by sequencing in a study of shared clonotypes between healthy human individuals. Across the whole study: Each donor had three CD4 naive, three CD4 memory, two CD8 naive and one CD8 memory plate.

Study-level findings and limits: Clonotypes shared by all four sorted-subset donors had higher generation probabilities than non-shared clonotypes.

Sequencing used immunoSEQ multiplex PCR; TCRdb keeps in-frame clones, though not all of them. Here the sample spans about a million clones, 60% to 80% being singletons. Looked up from germline, CDR1 is SGHTA and CDR2 is FQGNSA. V was clipped by 4 bases and J by 5 bases, with 17 bases between them. The CDR3 spans 15 residues. This clone was picked up one time. Its target is unknown. A much larger clone differs from this one at a single base, so this may be a read error. Other DNA sequences in this sample translate to the same CDR3. The specimen was memory CD4+ T cells from PBMCs. Subset described: CD45RA-negative fraction. This TCR was sampled from a young man in good health. Some clones in this sample may be carry-over from other donors' samples. This chain links TRBV7-2 with TRBJ2-5; tentative D call: TRBD2 (6 bases). CDR3 loop: CASSYQPGTGETQYF. Written as DNA, the CDR3 is TGTGCCAGCAGCTACCAACCAGGGACTGGGGAGACCCAGTACTTC. Supplemented by reference TRBV7-2 and TRBJ2-5, the full variable domain reads GAGVSQSPSNKVTEKGKDVELRCDPISGHTALYWYRQSLGQGLEFLIYFQGNSAPDKSGLPSDRFSAERTGGSVSTLTIQRTQQEDSAVYLCASSYQPGTGETQYFGPGTRLLVL.